This T cell receptor beta chain is from a study of immune evolution from preneoplasia to lung adenocarcinoma. This table comes from immunoSEQ multiplex PCR, and its TCRdb copy is limited to in-frame clones, with some not included. The data show 7,000 to 8,500 clones, with approximately 73% seen just once and 8.5% held by the top ten. The CDR3 is 14 amino acids. CDR1 MNHNS and CDR2 SASEGT come from the germline V gene. V dropped 5 bases and J dropped 8 bases, with 18 bases sitting between them. After pathologic assessment, macro-dissection selected premalignant or tumor cells for extraction. The sample comprised FFPE atypical adenomatous hyperplasia tissue from the lung. Subset: atypical adenomatous hyperplasia (AAH), lung preneoplasia. The receptor was derived from a donor older than 65 with lung adenocarcinoma. Some clones in this sample may be carry-over from other donors' samples. The J gene is TRBJ1-1, the V gene TRBV6-1; D is possibly TRBD1 (5 bases). The CDR3 spells CASSPYSGTAEAFF. Here the CDR3 DNA reads TGTGCCAGCAGTCCATACTCCGGGACGGCCGAAGCTTTCTTT.